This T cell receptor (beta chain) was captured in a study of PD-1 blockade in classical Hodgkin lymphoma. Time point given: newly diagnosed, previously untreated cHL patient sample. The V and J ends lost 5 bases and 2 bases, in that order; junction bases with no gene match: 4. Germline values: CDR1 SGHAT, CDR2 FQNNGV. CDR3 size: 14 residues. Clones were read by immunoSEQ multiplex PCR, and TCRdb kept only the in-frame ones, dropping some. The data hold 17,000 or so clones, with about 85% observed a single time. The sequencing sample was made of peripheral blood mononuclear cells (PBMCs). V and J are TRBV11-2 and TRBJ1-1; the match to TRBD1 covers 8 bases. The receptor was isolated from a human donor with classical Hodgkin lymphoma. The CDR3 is CASSPGTGNTEAFF. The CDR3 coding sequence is TGTGCCAGCAGCCCAGGGACAGGAAACACTGAAGCTTTCTTT.